This T cell receptor beta chain appears in the sequencing data of a study of identical twins. CDR3 length: 12 residues. Germline V gene sequence: CDR1 MGHDK, CDR2 SYGVNS. The V and J ends lost 4 bases and 4 bases respectively, with 7 bases between them. One entry per CDR3 protein, called by TCRdb with MiXCR from the 5' RACE reads. The sample lists about 690,000 distinct CDR3 sequences, around 21% occurring once. Healthy Caucasians supplied all donations. These data also formed part of another study, on T cells expressing NK-cell markers.

The chain recombines TRBV25-1 with TRBJ2-5; D is undetermined. Sequences were obtained from PBMCs. This clonotype originated in a woman younger than 35 in good health. CDR3 in amino acids: CASSGVVETQYF. DNA of the CDR3: TGTGCCAGCAGTGGCGTGGTAGAGACCCAGTACTTC.